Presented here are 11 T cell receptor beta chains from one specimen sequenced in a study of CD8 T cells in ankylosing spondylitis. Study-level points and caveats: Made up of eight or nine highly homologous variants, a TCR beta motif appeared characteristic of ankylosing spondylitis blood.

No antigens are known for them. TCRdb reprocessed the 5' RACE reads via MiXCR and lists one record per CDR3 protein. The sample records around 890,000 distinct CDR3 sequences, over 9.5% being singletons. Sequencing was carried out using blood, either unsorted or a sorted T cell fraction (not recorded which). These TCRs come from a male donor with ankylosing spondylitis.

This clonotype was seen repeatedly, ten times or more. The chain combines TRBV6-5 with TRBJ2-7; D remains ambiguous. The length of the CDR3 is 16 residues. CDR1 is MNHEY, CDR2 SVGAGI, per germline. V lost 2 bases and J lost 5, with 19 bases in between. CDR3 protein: CASSYGRVLKGNEQYF. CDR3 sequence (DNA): TGTGCCAGCAGTTACGGACGGGTCCTCAAAGGGAACGAGCAGTACTTC.

CDR3 nucleotides: TGTGCCAGCGAGGTGGGAGACTATGGCTACACCTTC. It encodes CASEVGDYGYTF. V usage is TRBV6-6 and J usage is TRBJ1-2; D gene uncertain. Germline V gives CDR1 MNHNY, CDR2 SVGAGI (reference sequence). The CDR3 is 12 residues long. Between the trimmed V and J ends, which lost 8 bases and 3 bases, there was a span of 10 bases.

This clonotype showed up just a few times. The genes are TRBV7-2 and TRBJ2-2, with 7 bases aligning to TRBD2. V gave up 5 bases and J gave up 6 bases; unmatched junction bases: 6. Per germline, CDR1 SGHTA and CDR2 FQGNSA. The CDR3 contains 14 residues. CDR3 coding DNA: TGTGCCAGCAGCCTCTCTAGCGGCGCCGGGGAGCTGTTTTTT. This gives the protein CASSLSSGAGELFF.

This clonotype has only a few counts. CDR3: CASAPRVTSGTRETQYF. In DNA form, the CDR3 reads TGTGCCAGCGCACCCCGTGTGACTAGCGGGACCCGGGAGACCCAGTACTTC. The gene calls are TRBV27 and TRBJ2-5, with TRBD2 identical over 11 bases. The CDR3 spans 17 residues. Per the germline V gene, CDR1 is MNHEY and CDR2 is SMNVEV (reference sequence). Trimming took 8 bases from V and 5 from J; bases not matched to a gene: 16.

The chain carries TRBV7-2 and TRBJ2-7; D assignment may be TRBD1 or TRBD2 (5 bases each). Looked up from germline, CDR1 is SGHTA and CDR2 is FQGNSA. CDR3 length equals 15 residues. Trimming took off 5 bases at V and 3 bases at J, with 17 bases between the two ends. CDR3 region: CASSVTGRPYYEQYF. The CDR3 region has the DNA TGTGCCAGCAGCGTTACGGGACGGCCTTACTACGAGCAGTACTTC.

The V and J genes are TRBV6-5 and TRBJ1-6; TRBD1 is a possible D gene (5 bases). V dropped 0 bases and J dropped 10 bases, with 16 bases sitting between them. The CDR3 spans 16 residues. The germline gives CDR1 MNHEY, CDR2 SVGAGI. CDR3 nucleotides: TGTGCCAGCAGTTACTCGAGTCGGCAGGGCGGATCACCCCTCCACTTT. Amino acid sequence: CASSYSSRQGGSPLHF.

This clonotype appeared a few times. The DNA for the CDR3 is TGTGCCAGCAGTTTTAACGTCGGTACCTACGAGCAGTACTTC. It is translated as CASSFNVGTYEQYF. The genes are TRBV27 and TRBJ2-7; D is unresolved. Germline V gives CDR1 MNHEY, CDR2 SMNVEV (reference sequence). Trimming removed 3 bases at V and 2 bases at J, with 11 bases between. This CDR3 contains 14 residues.

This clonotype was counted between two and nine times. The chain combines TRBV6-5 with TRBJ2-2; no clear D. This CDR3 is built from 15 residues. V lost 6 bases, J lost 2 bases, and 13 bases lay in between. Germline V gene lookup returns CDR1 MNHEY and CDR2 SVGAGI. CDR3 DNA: TGTGCCAGCAGAACTCGTGGATCTAACACCGGGGAGCTGTTTTTT. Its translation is CASRTRGSNTGELFF.

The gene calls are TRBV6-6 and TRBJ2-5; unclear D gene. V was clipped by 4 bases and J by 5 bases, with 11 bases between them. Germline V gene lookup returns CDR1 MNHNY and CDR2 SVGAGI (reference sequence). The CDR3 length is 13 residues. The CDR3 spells CASSSDPLETQYF. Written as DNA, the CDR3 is TGTGCCAGCAGTTCTGATCCATTGGAGACCCAGTACTTC.

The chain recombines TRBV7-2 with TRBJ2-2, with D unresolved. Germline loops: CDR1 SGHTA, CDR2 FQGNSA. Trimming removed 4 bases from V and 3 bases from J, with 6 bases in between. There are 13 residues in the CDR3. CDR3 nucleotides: TGTGCCAGCAGCTCCCCGTACACCGGGGAGCTGTTTTTT. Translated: CASSSPYTGELFF.

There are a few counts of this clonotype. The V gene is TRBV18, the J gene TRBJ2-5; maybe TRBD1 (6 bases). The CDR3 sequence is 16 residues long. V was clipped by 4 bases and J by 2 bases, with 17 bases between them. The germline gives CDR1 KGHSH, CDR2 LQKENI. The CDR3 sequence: CASSRFRDNLQETQYF. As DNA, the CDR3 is TGTGCCAGCTCACGTTTCCGGGACAATCTTCAAGAGACCCAGTACTTC.